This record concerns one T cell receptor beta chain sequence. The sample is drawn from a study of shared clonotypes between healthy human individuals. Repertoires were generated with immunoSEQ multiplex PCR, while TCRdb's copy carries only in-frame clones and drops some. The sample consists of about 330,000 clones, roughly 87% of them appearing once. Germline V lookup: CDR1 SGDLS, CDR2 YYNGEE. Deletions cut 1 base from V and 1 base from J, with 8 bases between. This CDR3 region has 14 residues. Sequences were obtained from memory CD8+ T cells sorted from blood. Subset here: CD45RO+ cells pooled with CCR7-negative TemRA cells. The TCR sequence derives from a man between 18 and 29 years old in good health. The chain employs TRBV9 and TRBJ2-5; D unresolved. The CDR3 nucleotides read TGTGCCAGCAGCGTACAGGACGTCCAAGAGACCCAGTACTTC. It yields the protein CASSVQDVQETQYF.